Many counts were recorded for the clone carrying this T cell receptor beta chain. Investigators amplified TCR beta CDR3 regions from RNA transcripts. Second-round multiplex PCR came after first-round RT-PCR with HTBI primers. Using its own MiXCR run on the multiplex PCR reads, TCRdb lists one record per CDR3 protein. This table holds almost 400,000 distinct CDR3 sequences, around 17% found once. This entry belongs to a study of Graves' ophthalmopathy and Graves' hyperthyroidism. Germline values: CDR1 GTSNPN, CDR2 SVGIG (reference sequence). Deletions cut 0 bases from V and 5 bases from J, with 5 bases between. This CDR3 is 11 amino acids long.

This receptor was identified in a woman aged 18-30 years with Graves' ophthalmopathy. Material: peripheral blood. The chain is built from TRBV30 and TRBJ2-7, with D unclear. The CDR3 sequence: CAWSVRDEQYF. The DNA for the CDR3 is TGTGCCTGGAGTGTACGGGACGAGCAGTACTTC.